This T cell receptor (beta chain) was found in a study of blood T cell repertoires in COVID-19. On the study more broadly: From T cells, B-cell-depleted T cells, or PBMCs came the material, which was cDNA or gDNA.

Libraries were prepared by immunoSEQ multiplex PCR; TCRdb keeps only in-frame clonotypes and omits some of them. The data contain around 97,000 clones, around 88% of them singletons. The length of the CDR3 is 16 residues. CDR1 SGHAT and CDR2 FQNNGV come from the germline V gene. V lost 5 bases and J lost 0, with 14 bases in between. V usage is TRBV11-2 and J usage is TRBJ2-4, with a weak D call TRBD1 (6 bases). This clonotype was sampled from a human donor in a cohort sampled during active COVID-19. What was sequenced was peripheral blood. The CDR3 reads CASSPAAGVAKNIQYF. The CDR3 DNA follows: TGTGCCAGCAGCCCCGCGGCAGGGGTAGCCAAAAACATTCAGTACTTC.